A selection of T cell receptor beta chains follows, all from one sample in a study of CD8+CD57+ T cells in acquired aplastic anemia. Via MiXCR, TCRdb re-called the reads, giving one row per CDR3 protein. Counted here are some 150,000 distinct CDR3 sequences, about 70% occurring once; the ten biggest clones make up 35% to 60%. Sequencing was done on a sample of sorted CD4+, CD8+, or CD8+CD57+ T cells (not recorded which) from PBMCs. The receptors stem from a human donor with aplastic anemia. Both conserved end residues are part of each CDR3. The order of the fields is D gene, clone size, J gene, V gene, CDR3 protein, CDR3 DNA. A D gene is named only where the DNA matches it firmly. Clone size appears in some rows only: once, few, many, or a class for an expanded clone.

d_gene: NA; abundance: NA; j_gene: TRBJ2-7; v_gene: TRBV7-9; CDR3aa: CASTRGAGFYEQYF; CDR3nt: TGTGCCAGCACTAGGGGGGCAGGTTTCTACGAGCAGTACTTC
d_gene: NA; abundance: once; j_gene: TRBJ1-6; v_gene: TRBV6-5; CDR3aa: CASSYSGLGSPLHF; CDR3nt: TGTGCCAGCAGTTACTCGGGCCTGGGGTCACCCCTCCACTTT
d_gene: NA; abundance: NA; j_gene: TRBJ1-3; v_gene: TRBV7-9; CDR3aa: CASSLDLGDTIYF; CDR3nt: TGTGCCAGCAGCTTAGACCTGGGTGACACCATATATTTT
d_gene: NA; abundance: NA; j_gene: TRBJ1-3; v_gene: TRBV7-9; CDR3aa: CASSLQTSPSGNTIYF; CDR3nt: TGTGCCAGCAGCTTACAAACCAGTCCCTCTGGAAACACCATATATTTT
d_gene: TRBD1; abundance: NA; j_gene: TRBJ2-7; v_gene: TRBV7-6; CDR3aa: CADPGTGDYEQYF; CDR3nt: TGTGCCGACCCCGGGACAGGGGATTACGAGCAGTACTTC
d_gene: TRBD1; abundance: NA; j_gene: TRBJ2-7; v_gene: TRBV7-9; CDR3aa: CASSPRDSHYEQYF; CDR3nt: TGTGCCAGCAGCCCTAGGGACAGCCACTACGAGCAGTACTTC
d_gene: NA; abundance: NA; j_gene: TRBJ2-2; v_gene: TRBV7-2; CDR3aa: CASSFVFTGELFF; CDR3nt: TGTGCCAGCAGCTTTGTCTTCACCGGGGAGCTGTTTTTT
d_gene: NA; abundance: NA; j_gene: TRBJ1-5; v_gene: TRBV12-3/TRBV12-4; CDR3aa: CASSLIRNQPQHF; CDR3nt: TGTGCCAGCAGTTTGATCCGTAATCAGCCCCAGCATTTT
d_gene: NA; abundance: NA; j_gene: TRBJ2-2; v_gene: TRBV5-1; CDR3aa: CASSLAAGSAGELFF; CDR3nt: TGCGCCAGCAGCTTGGCCGCGGGGAGTGCCGGGGAGCTGTTTTTT
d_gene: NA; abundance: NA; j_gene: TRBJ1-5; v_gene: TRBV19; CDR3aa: CASYPSGGQPQHF; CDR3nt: TGTGCCAGTTACCCTTCGGGAGGTCAGCCCCAGCATTTT
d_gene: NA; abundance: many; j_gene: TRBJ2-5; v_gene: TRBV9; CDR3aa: CASSVATGGQETQYF; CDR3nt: TGTGCCAGCAGCGTAGCTACTGGCGGCCAAGAGACCCAGTACTTC
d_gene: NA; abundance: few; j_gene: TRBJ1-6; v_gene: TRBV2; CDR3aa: CASNARDYYKDSPLHF; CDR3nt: TGTGCCAGCAACGCCAGGGACTACTATAAAGATTCACCCCTCCACTTT
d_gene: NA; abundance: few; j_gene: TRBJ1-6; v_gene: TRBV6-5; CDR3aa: CASGIQATNSPLHF; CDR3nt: TGTGCCAGCGGAATACAGGCCACGAATTCACCCCTCCACTTT
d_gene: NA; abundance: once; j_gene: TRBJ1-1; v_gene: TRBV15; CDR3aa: CATSGDSGTPEAFF; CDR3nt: TGTGCCACCAGCGGAGATTCGGGGACACCTGAAGCTTTCTTT
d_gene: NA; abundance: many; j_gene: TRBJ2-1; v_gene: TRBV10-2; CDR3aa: CASSESGGTYNEQFF; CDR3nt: TGCGCCAGCAGTGAGTCAGGGGGTACCTACAATGAGCAGTTCTTC